This paragraph reports one TCR beta chain. Trimming shortened V by 6 bases and J by 6 bases, and 21 bases separated the two germline ends. Germline-derived CDR1 and CDR2 are SNHLY and FYNNEI. The CDR3 extends over 15 amino acids. Some clones are missing from TCRdb's copy, which holds only in-frame ones; the method was immunoSEQ multiplex PCR. The table records 40,000 to 45,000 clones, about 90% of them present only once. This entry belongs to a study of T cell changes during pregnancy in multiple sclerosis. This sequence originates from a female donor with multiple sclerosis, enrolled in a pregnancy study. The chain links TRBV2 to TRBJ2-7; a possible D gene is TRBD2 (5 bases). The sequencing used CD4+ T cells from peripheral blood mononuclear cells, collected after pregnancy. The CDR3 protein is CASSHGGPRGPEQYF. The CDR3 DNA reads as TGTGCCAGCAGCCACGGAGGACCCCGGGGTCCCGAGCAGTACTTC.